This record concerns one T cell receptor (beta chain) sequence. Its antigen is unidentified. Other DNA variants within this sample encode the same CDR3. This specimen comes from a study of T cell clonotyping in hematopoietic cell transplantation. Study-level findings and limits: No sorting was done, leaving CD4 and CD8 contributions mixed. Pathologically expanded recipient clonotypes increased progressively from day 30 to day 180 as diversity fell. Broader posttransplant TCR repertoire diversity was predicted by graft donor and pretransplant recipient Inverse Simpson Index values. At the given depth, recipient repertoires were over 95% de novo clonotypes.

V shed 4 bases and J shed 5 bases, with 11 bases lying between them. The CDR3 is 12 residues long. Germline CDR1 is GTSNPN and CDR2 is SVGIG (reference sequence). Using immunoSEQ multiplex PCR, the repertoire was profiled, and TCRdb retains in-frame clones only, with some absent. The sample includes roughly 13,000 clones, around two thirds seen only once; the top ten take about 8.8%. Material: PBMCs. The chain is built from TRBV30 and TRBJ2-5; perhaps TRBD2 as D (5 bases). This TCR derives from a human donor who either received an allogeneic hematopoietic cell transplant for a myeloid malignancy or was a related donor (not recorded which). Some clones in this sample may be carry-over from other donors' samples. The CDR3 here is CAWNLAGETQYF. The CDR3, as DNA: TGTGCCTGGAATCTAGCTGGGGAGACCCAGTACTTC.